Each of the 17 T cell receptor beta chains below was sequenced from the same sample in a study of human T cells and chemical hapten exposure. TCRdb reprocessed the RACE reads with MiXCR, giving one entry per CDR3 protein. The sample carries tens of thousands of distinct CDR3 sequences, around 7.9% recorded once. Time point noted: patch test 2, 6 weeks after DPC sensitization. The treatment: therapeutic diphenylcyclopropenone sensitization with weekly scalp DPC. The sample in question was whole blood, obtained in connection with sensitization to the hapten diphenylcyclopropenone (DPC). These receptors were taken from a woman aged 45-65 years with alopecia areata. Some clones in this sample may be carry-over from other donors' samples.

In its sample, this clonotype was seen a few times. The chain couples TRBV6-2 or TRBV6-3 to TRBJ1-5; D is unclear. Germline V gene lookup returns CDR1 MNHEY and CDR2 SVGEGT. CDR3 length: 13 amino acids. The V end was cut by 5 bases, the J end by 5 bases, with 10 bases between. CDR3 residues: CASSQGSYQPQHF. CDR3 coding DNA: TGTGCCAGCAGTCAAGGGAGTTATCAGCCCCAGCATTTT.

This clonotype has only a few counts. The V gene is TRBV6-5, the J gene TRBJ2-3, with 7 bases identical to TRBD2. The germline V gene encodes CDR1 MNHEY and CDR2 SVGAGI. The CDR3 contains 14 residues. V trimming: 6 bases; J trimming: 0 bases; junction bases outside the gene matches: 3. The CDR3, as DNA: TGTGCCAGCAGGCTAGCGGATAGCACAGATACGCAGTATTTT. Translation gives CASRLADSTDTQYF.

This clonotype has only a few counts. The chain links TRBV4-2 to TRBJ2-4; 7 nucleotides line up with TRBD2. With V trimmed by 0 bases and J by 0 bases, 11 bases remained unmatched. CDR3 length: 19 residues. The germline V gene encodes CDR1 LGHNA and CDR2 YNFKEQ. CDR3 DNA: TGTGCCAGCAGCCAAGAAGGCCCTAGCGGCTCTCTAGCCAAAAACATTCAGTACTTC. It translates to CASSQEGPSGSLAKNIQYF.

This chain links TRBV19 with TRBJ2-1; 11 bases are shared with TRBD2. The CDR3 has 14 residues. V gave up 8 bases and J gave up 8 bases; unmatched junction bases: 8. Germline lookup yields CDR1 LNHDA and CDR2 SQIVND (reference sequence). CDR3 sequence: CASQGGLAVDEQFF. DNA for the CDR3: TGTGCCAGTCAAGGGGGACTAGCGGTGGATGAGCAGTTCTTC.

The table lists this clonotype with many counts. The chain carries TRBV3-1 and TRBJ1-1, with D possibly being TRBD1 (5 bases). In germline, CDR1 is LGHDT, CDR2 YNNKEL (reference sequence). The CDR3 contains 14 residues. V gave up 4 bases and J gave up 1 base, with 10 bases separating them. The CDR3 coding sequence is TGTGCCAGCAGCCTCACGACAGCGAACACTGAAGCTTTCTTT. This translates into CASSLTTANTEAFF.

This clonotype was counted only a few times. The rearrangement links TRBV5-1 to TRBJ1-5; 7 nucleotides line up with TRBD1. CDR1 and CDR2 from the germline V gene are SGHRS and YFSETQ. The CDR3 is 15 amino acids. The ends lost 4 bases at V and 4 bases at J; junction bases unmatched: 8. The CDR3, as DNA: TGCGCCAGCAGCCTTGTGACAGGGACTAATCAGCCCCAGCATTTT. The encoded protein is CASSLVTGTNQPQHF.

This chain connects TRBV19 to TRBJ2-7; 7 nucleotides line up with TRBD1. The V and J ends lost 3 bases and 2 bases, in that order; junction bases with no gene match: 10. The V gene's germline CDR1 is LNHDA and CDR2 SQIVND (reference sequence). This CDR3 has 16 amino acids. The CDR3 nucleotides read TGTGCCAGTAGTATTGCCTTATCGACAGGGACCTACGAGCAGTACTTC. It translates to CASSIALSTGTYEQYF.

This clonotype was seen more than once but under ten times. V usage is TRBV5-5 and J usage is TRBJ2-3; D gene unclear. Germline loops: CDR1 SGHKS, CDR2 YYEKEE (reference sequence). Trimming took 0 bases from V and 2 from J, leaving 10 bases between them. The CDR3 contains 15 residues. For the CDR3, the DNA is TGTGCCAGCAGCTTGGCCCGGGCCCTCACAGATACGCAGTATTTT. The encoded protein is CASSLARALTDTQYF. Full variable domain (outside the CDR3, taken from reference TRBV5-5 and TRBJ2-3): DAGVTQSPTHLIKTRGQQVTLRCSPISGHKSVSWYQQVLGQGPQFIFQYYEKEERGRGNFPDRFSARQFPNYSSELNVNALLLGDSALYLCASSLARALTDTQYFGPGTRLTVL.

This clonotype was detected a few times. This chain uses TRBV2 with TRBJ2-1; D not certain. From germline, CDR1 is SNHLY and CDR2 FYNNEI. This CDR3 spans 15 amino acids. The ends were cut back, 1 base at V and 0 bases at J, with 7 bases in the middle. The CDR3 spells CASSEGSSSYNEQFF. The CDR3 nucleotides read TGTGCCAGCAGTGAAGGGTCTTCCTCCTACAATGAGCAGTTCTTC.

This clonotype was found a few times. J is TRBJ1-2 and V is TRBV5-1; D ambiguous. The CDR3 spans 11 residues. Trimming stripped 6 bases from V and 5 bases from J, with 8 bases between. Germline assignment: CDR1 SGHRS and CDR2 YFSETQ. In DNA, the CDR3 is TGCGCCAGCACGGACGGATATGGCTACACCTTC. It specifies CASTDGYGYTF.

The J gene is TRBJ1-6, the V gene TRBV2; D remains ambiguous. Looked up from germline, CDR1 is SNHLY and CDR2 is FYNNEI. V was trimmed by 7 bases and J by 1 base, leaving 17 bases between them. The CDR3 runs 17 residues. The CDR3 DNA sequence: TGTGCCAGCAAGATAAGGAAGGCAGGATCCTATAATTCACCCCTCCACTTT. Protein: CASKIRKAGSYNSPLHF.

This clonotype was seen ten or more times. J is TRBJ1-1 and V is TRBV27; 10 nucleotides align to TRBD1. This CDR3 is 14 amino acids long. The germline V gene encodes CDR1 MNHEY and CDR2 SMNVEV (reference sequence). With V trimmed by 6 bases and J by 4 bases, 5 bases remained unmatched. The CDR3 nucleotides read TGTGCCAGCAGGTGGGACAGGGGTGGCACTGAAGCTTTCTTT. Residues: CASRWDRGGTEAFF.

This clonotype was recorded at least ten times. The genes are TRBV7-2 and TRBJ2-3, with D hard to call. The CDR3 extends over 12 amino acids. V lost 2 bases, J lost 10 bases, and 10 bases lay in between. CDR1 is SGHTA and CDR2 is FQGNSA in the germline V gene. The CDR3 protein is CASSLRYSAQYF. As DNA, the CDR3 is TGTGCCAGCAGCTTACGGTACTCTGCGCAGTATTTT. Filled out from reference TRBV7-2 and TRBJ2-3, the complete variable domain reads GAGVSQSPSNKVTEKGKDVELRCDPISGHTALYWYRQSLGQGLEFLIYFQGNSAPDKSGLPSDRFSAERTGGSVSTLTIQRTQQEDSAVYLCASSLRYSAQYFGPGTRLTVL.

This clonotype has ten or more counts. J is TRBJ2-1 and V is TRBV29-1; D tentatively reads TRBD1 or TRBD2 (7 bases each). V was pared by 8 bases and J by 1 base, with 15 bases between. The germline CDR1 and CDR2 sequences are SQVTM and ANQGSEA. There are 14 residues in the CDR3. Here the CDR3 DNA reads TGCAGCCTGGGGGGGACAGCTTCCTACAATGAGCAGTTCTTC. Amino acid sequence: CSLGGTASYNEQFF.

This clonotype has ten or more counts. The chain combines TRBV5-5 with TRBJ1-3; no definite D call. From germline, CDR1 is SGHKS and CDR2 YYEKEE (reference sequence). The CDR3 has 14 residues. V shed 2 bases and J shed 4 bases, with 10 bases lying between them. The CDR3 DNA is TGTGCCAGCAGCTTCGGGGTAGCCGGAAACACCATATATTTT. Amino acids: CASSFGVAGNTIYF.

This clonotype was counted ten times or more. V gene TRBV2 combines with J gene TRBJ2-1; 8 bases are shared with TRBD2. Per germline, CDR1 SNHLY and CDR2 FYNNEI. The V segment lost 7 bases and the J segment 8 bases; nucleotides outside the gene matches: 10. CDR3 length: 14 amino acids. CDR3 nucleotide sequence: TGTGCCAGCACAGGACTAGCTACTCCCGATGAGCAGTTCTTC. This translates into CASTGLATPDEQFF.

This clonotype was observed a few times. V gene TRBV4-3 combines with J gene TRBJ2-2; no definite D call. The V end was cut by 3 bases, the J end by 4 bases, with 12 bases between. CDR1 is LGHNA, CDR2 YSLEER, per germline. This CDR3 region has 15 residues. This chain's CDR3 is CASSHEPGPTGELFF. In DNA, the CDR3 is TGCGCCAGCAGCCATGAGCCGGGCCCCACCGGGGAGCTGTTTTTT.